The 10 T cell receptor beta chains below all came from one sample that was sequenced in a study of blood T cell repertoires in COVID-19. Measured with immunoSEQ multiplex PCR; TCRdb has only the in-frame clones, and not every one. The table lists about half a million clones, roughly nine tenths of them singletons, with approximately 0.9% in the top ten. The sequenced sample consisted of peripheral blood. The receptors come from a young man with COVID-19, enrolled during active disease.

The V gene is TRBV23-1, the J gene TRBJ2-4, with D tentatively TRBD1 (6 bases). TRBV23-1 is sorted into the ORF group, with uncertain function. Between the trimmed V and J ends, which lost 9 bases and 0 bases, there was a span of 15 bases. CDR3 length equals 15 residues. The chain's CDR3 is CASTSRGLAKNIQYF. CDR3 nucleotide sequence: TGCGCCAGTACTTCCAGGGGCCTAGCCAAAAACATTCAGTACTTC.

This rearrangement joins TRBV5-6 to TRBJ2-3; 8 positions agree with TRBD2. V lost 0 bases to trimming and J lost 6 bases; unmatched junction nucleotides: 12. Germline CDR1 SGHDT, CDR2 YYEEEE. This CDR3 has 17 residues. The CDR3 DNA reads TGTGCCAGCAGCTTGGAGTATGACGGGAGGGCAACCGATACGCAGTATTTT. Protein sequence: CASSLEYDGRATDTQYF.

The rearrangement joins TRBV4-1 to TRBJ1-2; 9 bases match TRBD1. The CDR3 runs 14 residues. V shed 4 bases and J 3 bases; nucleotides not matched to a gene: 3. Germline V CDR1 and CDR2: MGHRA, YSYEKL. The CDR3 DNA reads TGCGCCAGCAGCCCCCGGACAGGGGACTATGGCTACACCTTC. It codes for CASSPRTGDYGYTF.

The genes are TRBV18 and TRBJ2-7; 12 bases are shared with TRBD2. The CDR3 has 14 residues. The germline gives CDR1 KGHSH, CDR2 LQKENI. Trimming at V came to 6 bases and at J to 3 bases, leaving 3 bases not matched to a gene. Written as DNA, the CDR3 is TGTGCCAGCTCCGGGACTAGCGGGTTCTACGAGCAGTACTTC. Protein: CASSGTSGFYEQYF.

This chain uses TRBV7-8 with TRBJ2-1; a weak D match, TRBD2 (5 bases). CDR3 length: 18 amino acids. V lost 0 bases to trimming and J lost 2 bases, with 17 bases between them. Germline CDR1 is SGHVS and CDR2 is FQNEAQ. In DNA, the CDR3 is TGTGCCAGCAGCTTAGCGCTGAGAGCGGAATACACCTACAATGAGCAGTTCTTC. This codes for CASSLALRAEYTYNEQFF.

This chain connects TRBV3-1 (or the pseudogene TRBV3-2) to TRBJ1-1; 7 positions agree with TRBD1. This CDR3 has 16 residues. V lost 4 bases and J lost 1; bases outside the gene matches: 9. Germline values: CDR1 LGHDT, CDR2 YNNKEL (reference sequence). The DNA of the CDR3 is TGTGCCAGCAGCCTAAGGGGGCAGGGCGCGAACACTGAAGCTTTCTTT. This encodes CASSLRGQGANTEAFF.

This clone was counted a single time. The chain employs TRBV7-9 and TRBJ2-2; no clear D. Trimming shortened V by 0 bases and J by 6 bases, and 11 bases separated the two germline ends. Germline CDR1 is SEHNR and CDR2 is FQNEAQ (reference sequence). The CDR3 totals 15 residues. In DNA form, the CDR3 reads TGTGCCAGCAGCTTAGCCCAGGCCCCTCCCGGGGAGCTGTTTTTT. Protein product: CASSLAQAPPGELFF.

This chain connects TRBV2 to TRBJ1-2; 8 nucleotides align to TRBD1. Losses at the gene ends were 7 bases for V and 3 bases for J; bases not matched to a gene: 4. The CDR3 loop spans 13 amino acids. The germline CDR1 and CDR2 sequences are SNHLY and FYNNEI. The CDR3 is CASKGQGHYGYTF. The CDR3 bases are TGTGCCAGCAAAGGACAGGGTCACTATGGCTACACCTTC.

The J gene is TRBJ1-6, the V gene TRBV19; weak D call: TRBD1 (5 bases). The CDR3 extends over 15 amino acids. V was clipped by 3 bases and J by 7 bases, with 13 bases between them. Germline V CDR1 and CDR2: LNHDA, SQIVND (reference sequence). The CDR3 sequence: CASSILGGGNSPLHF. The DNA of the CDR3 is TGTGCCAGTAGTATCCTCGGGGGAGGCAATTCACCCCTCCACTTT.

As to this clone: The same CDR3 arises from other DNA sequences in this sample as well. The chain is built from TRBV6-5 and TRBJ1-2; 8 nucleotides align to TRBD1. Germline CDR1 is MNHEY and CDR2 is SVGAGI. V dropped 5 bases and J dropped 1; count of bases not matched to a gene: 3. The CDR3 has 14 residues. The CDR3 DNA reads as TGTGCCAGCAGTACAGGGGGAGGTAACTATGGCTACACCTTC. It codes for CASSTGGGNYGYTF.